The 19 T cell receptor beta chains below come from one sample, sequenced in a study of blood T cell repertoires in COVID-19. The protocol was immunoSEQ multiplex PCR, while the TCRdb copy is restricted to in-frame clones and leaves out a portion. The sample comprises approximately 260,000 clones, 70% to 85% of which are singletons, and more than 4.5% rests with the top ten. Sequencing was carried out using peripheral blood. Every receptor here comes from a woman older than 75 with active or convalescent COVID-19.

This CDR3 reads CASSSLGQGSTEAFF. CDR3 coding DNA: TGTGCCAGCAGCTCTTTAGGTCAGGGATCGACTGAAGCTTTCTTT. The genes are TRBV3-1 (or the pseudogene TRBV3-2) and TRBJ1-1; a weak D match, TRBD1 (5 bases). The CDR3 is 15 amino acids. Germline V gene lookup returns CDR1 LGHDT and CDR2 YNNKEL (reference sequence). V was shortened by 5 bases and J by 5 bases, with 18 bases between the two germline ends.

The rearrangement links TRBV20-1 to TRBJ2-7, with TRBD1 matching over 7 bases. The CDR3 covers 14 residues. V lost 4 bases to trimming and J lost 7 bases; unmatched junction nucleotides: 13. The germline CDR1 and CDR2 sequences are DFQATT and SNEGSKA (reference sequence). Here the CDR3 DNA reads TGCAGTGCTACTGACGGGACAGCCAGGGGGGAGCAGTACTTC. Encoded protein: CSATDGTARGEQYF.

The J gene is TRBJ2-7, the V gene TRBV5-6; D possibly corresponds to TRBD2 (5 bases). Trimming removed 4 bases from V and 0 bases from J, with 14 bases in between. CDR1 and CDR2 from the germline V gene are SGHDT and YYEEEE. The CDR3 is made up of 15 amino acids. The DNA for the CDR3 is TGTGCCAGCAGCCCAATGACGGGGAACTCCTACGAGCAGTACTTC. Translation gives CASSPMTGNSYEQYF.

This clone was observed a single time. CDR3 DNA sequence: TGTGCCAGCAGTTTTTTAGCCGCCTCTGGAAACACCATATATTTT. It yields the protein CASSFLAASGNTIYF. This sequence joins TRBV28 and TRBJ1-3, with D unresolved. This CDR3 spans 15 amino acids. CDR1 is MDHEN and CDR2 is SYDVKM in the germline V gene. V dropped 3 bases and J dropped 0 bases, with 9 bases sitting between them. The entire variable domain, with the rest obtained from reference TRBV28 and TRBJ1-3, is as follows: DVKVTQSSRYLVKRTGEKVFLECVQDMDHENMFWYRQDPGLGLRLIYFSYDVKMKEKGDIPEGYSVSREKKERFSLILESASTNQTSMYLCASSFLAASGNTIYFGEGSWLTVV.

V usage is TRBV9 and J usage is TRBJ2-3; D perhaps matches TRBD1 (5 bases). V lost 0 bases and J lost 0, with 5 bases in between. Germline CDR1 SGDLS, CDR2 YYNGEE. This CDR3 region has 14 residues. CDR3 sequence: CASSVDRSTDTQYF. CDR3 coding DNA: TGTGCCAGCAGCGTAGACAGGAGCACAGATACGCAGTATTTT.

The chain employs TRBV5-1 and TRBJ2-3; 12 nucleotides agree with TRBD2. The V gene's germline CDR1 is SGHRS and CDR2 YFSETQ. V shed 4 bases and J 0 bases; nucleotides not matched to a gene: 3. CDR3 length equals 16 residues. The CDR3 spells CASSEGTSGSTDTQYF. The DNA for the CDR3 is TGCGCCAGCAGCGAAGGGACTAGCGGGAGCACAGATACGCAGTATTTT.

The chain carries TRBV5-1 and TRBJ2-5, with D perhaps given as TRBD1 or TRBD2 (10 bases each). This CDR3 is 16 amino acids long. The germline V and J ends were trimmed by 3 bases and 11 bases, with 26 bases remaining between them. Germline CDR1 reads SGHRS; CDR2 reads YFSETQ. For the CDR3, the DNA is TGCGCCAGCAGCTCCAGCCGGACAGGGGGAGCGGGAGGGCAGTACTTC. This sequence encodes CASSSSRTGGAGGQYF.

There are a few counts of this clone. This chain joins TRBV7-9 and TRBJ1-3; D might be TRBD1 (5 bases). The CDR3 spans 15 residues. CDR1 is SEHNR and CDR2 is FQNEAQ in the germline V gene (reference sequence). V lost 1 base and J 1 base, leaving 8 bases between the germline ends. The chain's CDR3 is CASSLVAGSGNTIYF. In nucleotides, the CDR3 is TGTGCCAGCAGCTTAGTGGCAGGGTCTGGAAACACCATATATTTT.

The chain joins TRBV5-1 to TRBJ1-2, with D tentatively TRBD1 (6 bases). CDR1 and CDR2 from the germline V gene are SGHRS and YFSETQ. The CDR3 is made up of 14 amino acids. Deletions cut 0 bases from V and 6 bases from J, with 12 bases between. CDR3 sequence (DNA): TGCGCCAGCAGCTTGGAGCAGGGGTCAAATGGCTACACCTTC. Residues: CASSLEQGSNGYTF.

This clone was detected a few times. This chain joins TRBV4-2 and TRBJ2-2; 9 bases agree with TRBD2. CDR1 is LGHNA, CDR2 YNFKEQ, per germline. The CDR3 has 16 residues. Trimming at V came to 5 bases and at J to 7 bases, leaving 11 bases not matched to a gene. The CDR3 loop reads CASSSLGGGARGELFF. As DNA, the CDR3 is TGTGCCAGCAGCTCTTTGGGCGGGGGGGCCCGCGGGGAGCTGTTTTTT.

This rearrangement joins TRBV5-1 to TRBJ2-2, with 15 bases matching TRBD2. CDR1 and CDR2 (germline): SGHRS, YFSETQ. With 6 bases clipped from V and 3 bases from J, the junction kept 6 bases outside the gene matches. The CDR3 extends over 17 amino acids. The CDR3 DNA is TGCGCCAGCACTCGGACTAGCGGGAGGGCCCACACCGGGGAGCTGTTTTTT. Encoded protein: CASTRTSGRAHTGELFF.

Only one count was recorded for this clone. The chain recombines TRBV20-1 with TRBJ1-1, with a possible D match to TRBD1 (6 bases). CDR1 is DFQATT, CDR2 SNEGSKA, per germline (reference sequence). V lost 7 bases and J lost 1, with 13 bases in between. The CDR3 has 13 residues. CDR3 in amino acids: CSVTEGGNTEAFF. The CDR3 coding sequence is TGCAGTGTTACTGAGGGGGGGAACACTGAAGCTTTCTTT.

CDR3 coding DNA: TGCAGCGTTGAAAGGAACGGAGTCTTAGGTGGCTACACCTTC. Translation: CSVERNGVLGGYTF. The chain carries TRBV29-1 and TRBJ1-2; D call uncertain. V was trimmed by 2 bases and J by 7 bases, leaving 17 bases between them. The CDR3 is 14 amino acids. Germline V gives CDR1 SQVTM, CDR2 ANQGSEA.

The gene calls are TRBV20-1 and TRBJ2-3; tentatively, D is TRBD1 (5 bases). Trimming shortened V by 6 bases and J by 2 bases, and 18 bases separated the two germline ends. Per germline, CDR1 DFQATT and CDR2 SNEGSKA (reference sequence). The CDR3 is 15 amino acids. In DNA form, the CDR3 reads TGCAGTGCCAGTAGGGGTCAGGTAATCACAGATACGCAGTATTTT. Its translation is CSASRGQVITDTQYF.

This chain joins TRBV6-5 and TRBJ2-3, with D unclear. V lost 3 bases to trimming and J lost 0 bases, with 10 bases between them. Germline V gene sequence: CDR1 MNHEY, CDR2 SVGAGI. This CDR3 has 15 amino acids. CDR3 region: CASSYQFGSTDTQYF. CDR3 sequence (DNA): TGTGCCAGCAGTTATCAATTCGGTAGCACAGATACGCAGTATTTT.

As concerns this clone: This same CDR3 is encoded by further DNA sequences in the sample. V usage is TRBV18 and J usage is TRBJ2-2, with TRBD1 matching over 8 bases. The CDR3 consists of 15 residues. Germline lookup yields CDR1 KGHSH and CDR2 LQKENI. The trim removed 3 bases at V and 2 bases at J, leaving 2 bases unmatched. CDR3 DNA: TGTGCCAGCTCACCTGGACAGGGTAACACCGGGGAGCTGTTTTTT. Protein product: CASSPGQGNTGELFF. Using reference TRBV18 and TRBJ2-2 for the parts outside the CDR3, the full variable domain is NAGVMQNPRHLVRRRGQEARLRCSPMKGHSHVYWYRQLPEEGLKFMVYLQKENIIDESGMPKERFSAEFPKEGPSILRIQQVVRGDSAAYFCASSPGQGNTGELFFGEGSRLTVL.

The gene calls are TRBV7-2 and TRBJ1-5, with D hard to call. The germline V gene has CDR1 SGHTA and CDR2 FQGNSA. Trimming took 5 bases from V and 0 from J, leaving 17 bases between them. The CDR3 has 17 residues. CDR3 loop: CASSPGQPDYSNQPQHF. The CDR3 DNA is TGTGCCAGCAGCCCGGGTCAACCGGATTATAGCAATCAGCCCCAGCATTTT.

V usage is TRBV30 and J usage is TRBJ1-5, with unresolved D. Germline CDR1 is GTSNPN and CDR2 is SVGIG (reference sequence). The V end lost 1 base, the J end lost 6 bases, and 10 bases lay between the germline ends. The CDR3 has 13 residues. CDR3 in amino acids: CAWSGTVAQPQHF. The CDR3 DNA reads TGTGCCTGGAGTGGTACGGTAGCTCAGCCCCAGCATTTT.

V is TRBV6-5 and J is TRBJ2-7; 7 nucleotides line up with TRBD1. Germline V gene data show CDR1 as MNHEY and CDR2 as SVGAGI. Trimming at V came to 6 bases and at J to 2 bases, leaving 4 bases not matched to a gene. This CDR3 comprises 13 residues. DNA for the CDR3: TGTGCCAGCAGCTCGACAGGGCCCTACGAGCAGTACTTC. This translates into CASSSTGPYEQYF.